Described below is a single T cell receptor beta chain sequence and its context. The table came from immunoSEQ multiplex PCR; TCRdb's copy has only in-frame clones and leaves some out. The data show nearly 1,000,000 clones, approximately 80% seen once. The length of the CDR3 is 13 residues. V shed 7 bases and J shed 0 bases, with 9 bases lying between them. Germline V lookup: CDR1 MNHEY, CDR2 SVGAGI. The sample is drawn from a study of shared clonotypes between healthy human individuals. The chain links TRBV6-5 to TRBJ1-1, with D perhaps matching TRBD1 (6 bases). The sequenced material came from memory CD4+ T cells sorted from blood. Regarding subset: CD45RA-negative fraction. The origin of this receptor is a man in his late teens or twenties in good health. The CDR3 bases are TGTGCCAGCACAAGGGGGTTGAACACTGAAGCTTTCTTT. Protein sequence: CASTRGLNTEAFF.